These 3 T cell receptor beta chains originate from one sample sequenced in a study of tissue T cells after allogeneic stem cell transplantation. Method: immunoSEQ multiplex PCR; TCRdb's copy keeps in-frame clones and lacks some. The repertoire has roughly 50,000 clones, roughly four fifths of them found once; the top ten carry approximately 0.7%. The sample comprised sorted cells pooled from one or two spleens. These receptors all stem from a pool of C57BL/6 mice in good health.

Turning to this clone: Germline and genes here are mouse. The sequence runs out 1 residue before the end of the CDR3; the remainder is reconstructed from the germline J gene. This chain uses TRBV13-2 with TRBJ2-7, with TRBD1 matching over 11 bases. CDR3 length: 13 amino acids. J lost 4 bases, V lost 6 bases, and 3 bases had no gene match. Germline V CDR1 and CDR2: NNHNN, SYGAGS (reference sequence). The sequenced part of the CDR3 DNA is TGTGCCAGCGCCCGGGACAGGGGGTATGAACAGTAC. Protein: CASARDRGYEQY. The whole CDR3 reads CASARDRGYEQYF.

This clone was counted once. Gene names and germline refer to mouse. The sequenced fragment ends 1 residue before the CDR3 boundary, so the rest is inferred from the germline J gene. This chain uses TRBV5 with TRBJ2-5; the D is unclear. Germline loops: CDR1 LGHNA, CDR2 YNLKQL (reference sequence). This CDR3 is 13 amino acids long. Trimming removed 0 bases from V and 6 bases from J, with 7 bases in between. The CDR3 spells CASSQEREDTQYF. The CDR3 bases that were read are TGTGCCAGCAGCCAAGAAAGGGAGGACACCCAGTAC.

The table lists this clone with a count of one. The listed genes are named as in mouse. The read comes to an end 1 residue before the CDR3 does, leaving the germline J gene to fill in the end. The chain carries TRBV24 and TRBJ2-3; possible D gene TRBD1, 6 bases. In germline, CDR1 is KGHTA, CDR2 FRNEEI. The length of the CDR3 is 16 residues. V lost 0 bases and J 1 base, leaving 11 bases between the germline ends. The sequenced part of the CDR3 DNA is TGTGCCAGCAGTCTGTATCAGGGACAACGTGCAGAAACGCTGTAT. Residues: CASSLYQGQRAETLY. The entire CDR3 reads CASSLYQGQRAETLYF.